This is a list of T cell receptor beta chains from one sample in a study of cytomegalovirus exposure and HLA in healthy donors. Data came from immunoSEQ multiplex PCR; TCRdb stores just in-frame clones and leaves some out. There are tens of thousands of clones in the sample; 80% to 90% occur only once, and over 2.5% lies in the top ten. The sequenced sample consisted of PBMCs. The receptors were sampled from a woman in her 30s in good health and CMV-seronegative. The CDR3 runs from the conserved cysteine through the conserved F or W. Each record gives: J gene, D gene, clone size, CDR3 length, V gene, CDR3 protein, CDR3 DNA. A D gene is named only where the DNA matches it firmly. Rows may omit the clone size; those that give it use once, few, many or a size class.

>TRBJ2-1|NA|NA|13|TRBV19
CASSYGGPNEQFF
TGTGCCAGTAGCTACGGGGGACCAAATGAGCAGTTCTTC
>TRBJ2-7|NA|NA|15|TRBV4-1
CASSQDGLGGYEQYF
TGCGCCAGCAGCCAAGATGGTCTCGGGGGCTACGAGCAGTACTTC
>TRBJ2-2|NA|NA|19|TRBV27
CASSLTHISGEGDTGELFF
TGTGCCAGCAGTTTAACACACATATCCGGGGAGGGGGACACCGGGGAGCTGTTTTTT
>TRBJ1-3|NA|NA|15|TRBV19
CASSIPRGSGNTIYF
TGTGCCAGTAGTATACCCAGGGGCTCTGGAAACACCATATATTTT
>TRBJ1-1|NA|NA|16|TRBV11-3
CASSQPSPGLITEAFF
TGTGCCAGCAGCCAACCCTCTCCGGGACTGATCACTGAAGCTTTCTTT
>TRBJ2-7|TRBD1|NA|13|TRBV6-4
CAGPGTGEYEQYF
TGTGCCGGACCCGGGACAGGGGAATACGAGCAGTACTTC
>TRBJ2-5|NA|NA|10|TRBV7-9
CASSIETQYF
TGTGCCAGCAGTATCGAGACCCAGTACTTC
>TRBJ2-4|NA|once|13|TRBV19
CASSIEAKNIQYF
TGTGCCAGTAGTATCGAGGCCAAAAACATTCAGTACTTC
>TRBJ2-2|NA|NA|13|TRBV2
CAGSREKTGELFF
TGTGCCGGATCCAGGGAAAAGACCGGGGAGCTGTTTTTT
>TRBJ1-5|TRBD1|NA|15|TRBV6-5
CASSQGQGAYQPQHF
TGTGCCAGCAGCCAGGGACAGGGGGCCTATCAGCCCCAGCATTTT
>TRBJ1-2|NA|NA|15|TRBV28
CASSTLGELNYGYTF
TGTGCCAGCAGCACCTTAGGGGAACTTAACTATGGCTACACCTTC
>TRBJ1-2|NA|NA|15|TRBV5-6
CASSFQGRANYGYTF
TGTGCCAGCAGCTTTCAGGGGAGGGCCAACTATGGCTACACCTTC
>TRBJ2-6|NA|NA|15|TRBV5-1
CASSLDGTGANVLTF
TGCGCCAGCAGCTTGGACGGGACTGGGGCCAACGTCCTGACTTTC
>TRBJ2-3|TRBD1|NA|16|TRBV9
CASSVVTGGLSDTQYF
TGTGCCAGCAGCGTAGTCACAGGGGGACTGTCGGATACGCAGTATTTT
>TRBJ2-7|TRBD1|few|14|TRBV5-8
CASSYGTGANEQYF
TGTGCCAGCAGCTATGGGACAGGGGCCAACGAGCAGTACTTC
>TRBJ2-5|NA|NA|13|TRBV5-1
CASQEVFGETQYF
TGCGCCAGCCAAGAGGTTTTTGGGGAGACCCAGTACTTC
>TRBJ1-1|NA|once|14|TRBV29-1
CSVEVGPRPTEAFF
TGCAGCGTTGAAGTCGGCCCCAGGCCCACTGAAGCTTTCTTT
>TRBJ1-2|NA|NA|15|TRBV4-2
CASSPPGGVEYGYTF
TGTGCCAGCAGCCCCCCTGGGGGGGTAGAGTATGGCTACACCTTC
>TRBJ2-6|TRBD1|NA|17|TRBV6-4
CASSTETRGPGANVLTF
TGTGCCAGCAGCACAGAAACAAGGGGGCCTGGGGCCAACGTCCTGACTTTC
>TRBJ2-1|TRBD2|NA|14|TRBV10-3
CAIRGGEKNNEQFF
TGTGCCATCCGGGGGGGGGAAAAAAACAATGAGCAGTTCTTC
>TRBJ2-5|NA|few|15|TRBV28
CASSFGAGVQETQYF
TGTGCCAGCAGTTTCGGTGCAGGGGTCCAAGAGACCCAGTACTTC
>TRBJ1-2|NA|NA|11|TRBV20-1
CSASWGEGYTF
TGCAGTGCTAGTTGGGGGGAGGGCTACACCTTC